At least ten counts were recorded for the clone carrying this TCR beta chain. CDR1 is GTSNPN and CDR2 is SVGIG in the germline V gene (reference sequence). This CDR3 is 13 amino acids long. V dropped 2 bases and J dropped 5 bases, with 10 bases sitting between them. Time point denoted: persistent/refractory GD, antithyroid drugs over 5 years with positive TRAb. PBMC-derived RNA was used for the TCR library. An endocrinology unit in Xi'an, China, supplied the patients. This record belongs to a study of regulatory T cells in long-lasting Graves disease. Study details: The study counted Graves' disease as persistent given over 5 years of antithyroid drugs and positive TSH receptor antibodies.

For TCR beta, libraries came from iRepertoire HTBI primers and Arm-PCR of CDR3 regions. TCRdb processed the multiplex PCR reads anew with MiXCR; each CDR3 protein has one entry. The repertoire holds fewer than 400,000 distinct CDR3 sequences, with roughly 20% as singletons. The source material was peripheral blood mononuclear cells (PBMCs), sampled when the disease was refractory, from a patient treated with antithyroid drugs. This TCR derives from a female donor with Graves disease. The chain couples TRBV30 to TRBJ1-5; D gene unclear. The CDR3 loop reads CAWSSRKDQPQHF. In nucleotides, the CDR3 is TGTGCCTGGAGTTCCCGGAAAGATCAGCCCCAGCATTTT.